Here is one TCR beta chain with its context. The entry originates in a study of blood T cell repertoires in COVID-19. Study context: The United States, Italy and Spain supplied acute and convalescent COVID-19 samples. In each case, the material was cDNA or gDNA derived from T cells, B-cell-depleted T cells, or PBMCs.

How the authors handled the data: Reference gene primer amplification yielded estimated nucleated cell counts. The repertoire was sequenced with immunoSEQ multiplex PCR; TCRdb's copy has only in-frame clones and lacks some. V, J and clone size are taken as reported in that table, and D and trimming were inferred from the DNA itself. The sample lists 60,000 to 80,000 clones; approximately 90% were seen once. Germline assignment: CDR1 MDHEN and CDR2 SYDVKM. CDR3 length: 18 amino acids. The V gene end was trimmed by 5 bases and the J gene end by 1 base; junction bases not matched to a gene: 14. The rearrangement uses TRBV28 and TRBJ1-2; 9 nucleotides agree with TRBD1. Sequencing input: peripheral blood. This clonotype was sampled from a woman aged 70-85 years with acute or convalescent COVID-19. CDR3 sequence reads: CASSPSGTGRGDNYGYTF. Here the CDR3 DNA reads TGTGCCAGCAGTCCTTCCGGGACAGGGAGAGGGGATAACTATGGCTACACCTTC.